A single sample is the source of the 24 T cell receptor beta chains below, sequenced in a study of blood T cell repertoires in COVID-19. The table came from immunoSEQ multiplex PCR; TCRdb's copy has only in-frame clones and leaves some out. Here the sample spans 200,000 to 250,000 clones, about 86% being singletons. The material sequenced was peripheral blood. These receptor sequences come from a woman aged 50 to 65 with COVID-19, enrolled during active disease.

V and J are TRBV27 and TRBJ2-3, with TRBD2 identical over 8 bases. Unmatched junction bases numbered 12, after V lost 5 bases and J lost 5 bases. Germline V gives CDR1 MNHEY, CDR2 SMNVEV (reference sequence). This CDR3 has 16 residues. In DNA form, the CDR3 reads TGTGCCAGCAGTCCTCCGGGGGGGCCTGGGATAGATACGCAGTATTTT. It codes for CASSPPGGPGIDTQYF.

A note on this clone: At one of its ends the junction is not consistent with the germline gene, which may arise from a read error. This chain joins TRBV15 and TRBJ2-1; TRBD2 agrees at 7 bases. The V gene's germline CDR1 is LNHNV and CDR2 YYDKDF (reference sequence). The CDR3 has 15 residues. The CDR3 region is CATSRDSSGVNELFF. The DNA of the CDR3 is TGTGCCACCAGCAGAGATTCAAGCGGGGTTAATGAGCTGTTCTTC.

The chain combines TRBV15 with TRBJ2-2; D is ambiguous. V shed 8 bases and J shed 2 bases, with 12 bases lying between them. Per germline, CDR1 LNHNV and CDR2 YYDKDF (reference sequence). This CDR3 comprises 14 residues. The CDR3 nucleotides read TGTGCCACCCGGCGAGGAAGAAACACCGGGGAGCTGTTTTTT. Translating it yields CATRRGRNTGELFF. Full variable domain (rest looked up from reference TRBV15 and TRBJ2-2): DAMVIQNPRYQVTQFGKPVTLSCSQTLNHNVMYWYQQKSSQAPKLLFHYYDKDFNNEADTPDNFQSRRPNTSFCFLDIRSPGLGDTAMYLCATRRGRNTGELFFGEGSRLTVL.

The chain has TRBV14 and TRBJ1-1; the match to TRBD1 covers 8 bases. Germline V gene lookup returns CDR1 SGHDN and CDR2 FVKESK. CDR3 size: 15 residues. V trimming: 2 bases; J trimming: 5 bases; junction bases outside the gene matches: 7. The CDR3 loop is CASSQLFRGRTEAFF. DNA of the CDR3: TGTGCCAGCAGCCAATTATTCAGGGGGCGGACTGAAGCTTTCTTT.

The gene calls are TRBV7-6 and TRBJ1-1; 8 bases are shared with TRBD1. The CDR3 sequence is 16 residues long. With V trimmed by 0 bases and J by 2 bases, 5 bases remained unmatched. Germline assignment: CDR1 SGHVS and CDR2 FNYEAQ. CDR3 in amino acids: CASSLAKGQGNTEAFF. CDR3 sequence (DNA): TGTGCCAGCAGCTTAGCGAAAGGACAGGGAAACACTGAAGCTTTCTTT.

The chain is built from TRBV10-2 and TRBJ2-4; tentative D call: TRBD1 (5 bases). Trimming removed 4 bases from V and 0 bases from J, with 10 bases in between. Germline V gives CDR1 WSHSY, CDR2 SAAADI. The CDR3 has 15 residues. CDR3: CASSGGWRAKNIQYF. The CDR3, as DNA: TGCGCCAGCAGTGGGGGCTGGCGAGCCAAAAACATTCAGTACTTC.

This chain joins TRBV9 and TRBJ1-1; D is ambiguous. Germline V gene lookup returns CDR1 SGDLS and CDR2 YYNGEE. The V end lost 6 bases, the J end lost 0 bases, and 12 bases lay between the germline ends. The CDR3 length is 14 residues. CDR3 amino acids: CASNMGDMNTEAFF. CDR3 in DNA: TGTGCCAGCAATATGGGAGATATGAACACTGAAGCTTTCTTT. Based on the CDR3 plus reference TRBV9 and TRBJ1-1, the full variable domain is DSGVTQTPKHLITATGQRVTLRCSPRSGDLSVYWYQQSLDQGLQFLIQYYNGEERAKGNILERFSAQQFPDLHSELNLSSLELGDSALYFCASNMGDMNTEAFFGQGTRLTVV.

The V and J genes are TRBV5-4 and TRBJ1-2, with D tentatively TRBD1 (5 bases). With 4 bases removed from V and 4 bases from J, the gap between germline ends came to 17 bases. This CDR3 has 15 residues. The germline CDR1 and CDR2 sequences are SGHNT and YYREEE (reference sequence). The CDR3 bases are TGTGCCAGCAGCGTTCGGTTGGGGGGAGGCTATGGCTACACCTTC. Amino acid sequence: CASSVRLGGGYGYTF.

The CDR3 sequence: CATSASGGSTDTQYF. The CDR3 nucleotides read TGTGCCACCAGTGCGTCCGGGGGTAGCACAGATACGCAGTATTTT. V usage is TRBV24-1 and J usage is TRBJ2-3; D is perhaps TRBD2 (6 bases). The germline V gene has CDR1 KGHDR and CDR2 SFDVKD. The V end was cut by 5 bases, the J end by 0 bases, with 11 bases between. There are 15 residues in the CDR3.

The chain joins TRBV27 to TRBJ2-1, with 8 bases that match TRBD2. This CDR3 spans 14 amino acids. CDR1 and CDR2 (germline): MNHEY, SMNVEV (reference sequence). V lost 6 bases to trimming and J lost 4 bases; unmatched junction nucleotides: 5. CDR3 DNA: TGTGCCAGCAGACTCGGGGGGGTTTACAATGAGCAGTTCTTC. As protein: CASRLGGVYNEQFF.

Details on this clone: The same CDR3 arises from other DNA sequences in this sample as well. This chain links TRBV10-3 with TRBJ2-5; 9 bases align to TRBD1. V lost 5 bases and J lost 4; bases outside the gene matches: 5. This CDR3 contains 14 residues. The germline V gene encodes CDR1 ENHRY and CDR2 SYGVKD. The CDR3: CAISPGQGGETQYF. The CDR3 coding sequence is TGTGCCATCAGTCCGGGACAGGGTGGAGAGACCCAGTACTTC.

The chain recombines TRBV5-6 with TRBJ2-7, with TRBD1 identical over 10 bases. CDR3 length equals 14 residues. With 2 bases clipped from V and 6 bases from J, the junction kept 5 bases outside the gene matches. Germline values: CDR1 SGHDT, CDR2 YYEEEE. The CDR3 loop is CASSFPGQGSEQYV. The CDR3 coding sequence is TGTGCCAGCAGCTTTCCGGGACAGGGGTCCGAGCAGTACGTC.

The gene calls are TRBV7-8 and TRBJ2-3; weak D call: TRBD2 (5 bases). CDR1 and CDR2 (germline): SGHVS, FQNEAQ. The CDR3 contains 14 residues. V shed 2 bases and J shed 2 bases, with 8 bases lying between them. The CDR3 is CASSLRLFTDTQYF. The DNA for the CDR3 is TGTGCCAGCAGCTTACGACTATTCACAGATACGCAGTATTTT.

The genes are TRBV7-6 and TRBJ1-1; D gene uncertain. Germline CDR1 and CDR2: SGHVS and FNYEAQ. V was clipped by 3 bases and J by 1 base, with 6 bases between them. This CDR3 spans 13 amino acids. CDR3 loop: CASSFDTNTEAFF. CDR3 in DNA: TGTGCCAGCAGCTTCGACACGAACACTGAAGCTTTCTTT.

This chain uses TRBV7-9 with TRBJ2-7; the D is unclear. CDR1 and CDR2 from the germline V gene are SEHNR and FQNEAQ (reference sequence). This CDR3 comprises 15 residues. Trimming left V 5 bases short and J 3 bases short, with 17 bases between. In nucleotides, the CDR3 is TGTGCCAGCAGCCGTCAGAGCGCCAAGAACTACGAGCAGTACTTC. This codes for CASSRQSAKNYEQYF. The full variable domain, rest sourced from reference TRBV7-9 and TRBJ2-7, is DTGVSQNPRHKITKRGQNVTFRCDPISEHNRLYWYRQTLGQGPEFLTYFQNEAQLEKSRLLSDRFSAERPKGSFSTLEIQRTEQGDSAMYLCASSRQSAKNYEQYFGPGTRLTVT.

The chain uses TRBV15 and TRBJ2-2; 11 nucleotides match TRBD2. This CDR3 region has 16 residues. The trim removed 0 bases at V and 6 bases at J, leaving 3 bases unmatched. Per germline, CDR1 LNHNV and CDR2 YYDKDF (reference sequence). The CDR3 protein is CATSRDGSGGAGELFF. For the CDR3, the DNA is TGTGCCACCAGCAGAGATGGTAGCGGGGGGGCCGGGGAGCTGTTTTTT.

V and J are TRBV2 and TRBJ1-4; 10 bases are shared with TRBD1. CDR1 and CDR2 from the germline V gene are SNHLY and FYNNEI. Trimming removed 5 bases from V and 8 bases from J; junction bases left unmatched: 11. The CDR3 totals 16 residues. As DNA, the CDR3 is TGTGCCAGCAGTCGCGGGACAGGGGTCACGGGCGAAAAACTGTTTTTT. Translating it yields CASSRGTGVTGEKLFF.

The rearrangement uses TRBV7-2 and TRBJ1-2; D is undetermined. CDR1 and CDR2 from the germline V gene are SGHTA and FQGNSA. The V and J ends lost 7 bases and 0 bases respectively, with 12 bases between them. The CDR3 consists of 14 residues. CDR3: CASTWTDTNYGYTF. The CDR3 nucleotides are TGTGCCAGCACCTGGACTGACACTAACTATGGCTACACCTTC.

CDR3 DNA sequence: TGTGCCAGCGGGGAACAGGGGGCCGCCCAAGAGACCCAGTACTTC. This encodes CASGEQGAAQETQYF. The rearrangement uses TRBV6-5 and TRBJ2-5, with TRBD1 identical over 9 bases. With 8 bases clipped from V and 1 base from J, the junction kept 8 bases outside the gene matches. Per the germline V gene, CDR1 is MNHEY and CDR2 is SVGAGI. This CDR3 comprises 15 residues.

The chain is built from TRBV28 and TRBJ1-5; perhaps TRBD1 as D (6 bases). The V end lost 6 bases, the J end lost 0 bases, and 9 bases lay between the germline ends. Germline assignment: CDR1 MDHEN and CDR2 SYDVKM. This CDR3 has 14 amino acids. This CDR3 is CASSRGGSNQPQHF. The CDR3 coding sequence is TGTGCCAGCAGCCGAGGGGGTAGCAATCAGCCCCAGCATTTT.

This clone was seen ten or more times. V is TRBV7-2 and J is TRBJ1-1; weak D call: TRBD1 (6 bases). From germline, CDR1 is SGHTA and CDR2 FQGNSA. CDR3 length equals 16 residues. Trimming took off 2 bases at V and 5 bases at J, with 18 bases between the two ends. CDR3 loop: CASSLTRGWRQTEAFF. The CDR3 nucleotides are TGTGCCAGCAGCTTAACCAGGGGATGGAGACAAACTGAAGCTTTCTTT.

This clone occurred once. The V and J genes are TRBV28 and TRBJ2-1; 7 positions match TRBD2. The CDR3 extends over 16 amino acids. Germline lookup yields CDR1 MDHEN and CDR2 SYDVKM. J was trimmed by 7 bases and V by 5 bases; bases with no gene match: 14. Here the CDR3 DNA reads TGTGCCAGCAGTGCCCGGGAGCGGGGCCTGAGGAATGAGCAGTTCTTC. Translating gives CASSARERGLRNEQFF.

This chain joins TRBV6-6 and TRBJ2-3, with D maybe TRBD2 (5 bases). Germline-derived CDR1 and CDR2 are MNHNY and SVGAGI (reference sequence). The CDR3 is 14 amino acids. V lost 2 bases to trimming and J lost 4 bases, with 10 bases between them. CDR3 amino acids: CASSYERDPDTQYF. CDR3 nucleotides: TGTGCCAGCAGTTACGAGAGGGATCCAGATACGCAGTATTTT.

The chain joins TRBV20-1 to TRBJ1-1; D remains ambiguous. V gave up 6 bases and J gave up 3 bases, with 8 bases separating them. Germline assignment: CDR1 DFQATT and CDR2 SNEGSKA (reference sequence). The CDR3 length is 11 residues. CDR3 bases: TGCAGTGCCGCGAGGGACACTGAAGCTTTCTTT. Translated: CSAARDTEAFF.